These 32 T cell receptor beta chains came from one sample sequenced in a study of T cell clones after liver transplantation. Measured with immunoSEQ multiplex PCR; TCRdb has only the in-frame clones, and not every one. The repertoire includes around 60,000 clones, 71% of them detected once, and approximately 15% sits in the top ten. The sequenced sample was CD4+ T cells from blood, obtained before liver transplant. Every receptor here comes from a human donor who received a liver transplant.

This chain links TRBV10-3 with TRBJ1-4; TRBD1 agrees at 12 bases. This CDR3 has 14 amino acids. The germline CDR1 and CDR2 sequences are ENHRY and SYGVKD. J was trimmed by 8 bases and V by 4 bases; bases with no gene match: 2. The CDR3 spells CAISGGQGAEKLFF. Here the CDR3 DNA reads TGTGCCATCAGTGGGGGACAGGGGGCAGAAAAACTGTTTTTT.

The sample holds one count of this clone. The V call is TRBV28, the J call TRBJ2-7; TRBD1 matches 9 bases. The CDR3 is 16 residues long. Germline CDR1 reads MDHEN; CDR2 reads SYDVKM. The junction had 14 bases not matched to a gene; V was cut back by 5 bases and J by 6 bases. The CDR3 reads CASSTAPGQGALEQYF. The CDR3 nucleotides read TGTGCCAGCAGTACCGCCCCGGGACAGGGTGCGCTCGAGCAGTACTTC.

This clone was counted between two and nine times. The chain links TRBV29-1 to TRBJ1-2; a weak D match, TRBD1 (5 bases). Trimming shortened V by 2 bases and J by 2 bases, and 9 bases separated the two germline ends. From germline, CDR1 is SQVTM and CDR2 ANQGSEA. This CDR3 contains 13 residues. The CDR3 DNA reads TGCAGCGTTGAATCAGGGCCCAACTATGGCTACACCTTC. This codes for CSVESGPNYGYTF.

This clone occurred a few times. The gene calls are TRBV6-1 and TRBJ1-2; D is unresolved. This CDR3 is built from 12 residues. Trimming removed 6 bases at V and 8 bases at J, with 13 bases between. The germline V gene encodes CDR1 MNHNS and CDR2 SASEGT. The CDR3 DNA reads as TGTGCCAGCAGGCCGGGTCAAGGAGGCTACACCTTC. Its translation is CASRPGQGGYTF.

This clone was picked up many times. This rearrangement joins TRBV28 to TRBJ1-6; no reliable D call. CDR1 and CDR2 (germline): MDHEN, SYDVKM. Deletions cut 10 bases from V and 10 bases from J, with 20 bases between. This CDR3 has 14 residues. This chain's CDR3 is CATLVSGEYSPLHF. In DNA, the CDR3 is TGTGCCACCCTGGTTTCCGGGGAATACTCACCCCTCCACTTT.

The DNA for the CDR3 is TGTGCTAGTGCTCGGACTAGCGGGCCCAACAATGAGCAGTTCTTC. Protein product: CASARTSGPNNEQFF. V gene TRBV12-5 combines with J gene TRBJ2-1, with TRBD2 matching 11 bases. With 7 bases clipped from V and 5 bases from J, the junction kept 7 bases outside the gene matches. The CDR3 extends over 15 amino acids. CDR1 and CDR2 from the germline V gene are LGHNT and FRNRAP.

This clone appeared a few times. The chain couples TRBV10-1 to TRBJ2-1; TRBD1 agrees at 8 bases. Germline V gene sequence: CDR1 WNHNN, CDR2 SYGVQD (reference sequence). With 6 bases clipped from V and 5 bases from J, the junction kept 12 bases outside the gene matches. CDR3 length: 16 residues. The DNA of the CDR3 is TGCGCCAGCAGCACATCCCGGACAGGGAGGAACAATGAGCAGTTCTTC. This codes for CASSTSRTGRNNEQFF.

A few counts support this clone. Additional DNA sequences in this sample encode the identical CDR3. This chain uses TRBV19 with TRBJ1-1; no reliable D call. Germline V gives CDR1 LNHDA, CDR2 SQIVND (reference sequence). The CDR3 consists of 13 residues. V lost 5 bases, J lost 1 base, and 8 bases lay in between. CDR3 sequence reads: CASSPTQNTEAFF. The CDR3 DNA follows: TGTGCCAGTAGTCCCACACAGAACACTGAAGCTTTCTTT.

In DNA, the CDR3 is TGTGCCAGCAGTCCAACTAGCTACAATGAGCAGTTCTTC. As protein: CASSPTSYNEQFF. V usage is TRBV25-1 and J usage is TRBJ2-1; D is perhaps TRBD2 (5 bases). Trimming shortened V by 5 bases and J by 3 bases, and 8 bases separated the two germline ends. Per the germline V gene, CDR1 is MGHDK and CDR2 is SYGVNS. CDR3 length: 13 amino acids.

V is TRBV2 and J is TRBJ1-1; TRBD1 is a possible D gene (5 bases). This CDR3 contains 11 residues. The V gene lost 8 bases and the J gene lost 2 bases, with 6 bases spanning the gap. Germline assignment: CDR1 SNHLY and CDR2 FYNNEI. The CDR3 loop is CASQGNTEAFF. In DNA form, the CDR3 reads TGTGCCAGCCAGGGAAACACTGAAGCTTTCTTT. Full variable domain (outside the CDR3, taken from reference TRBV2 and TRBJ1-1): EPEVTQTPSHQVTQMGQEVILRCVPISNHLYFYWYRQILGQKVEFLVSFYNNEISEKSEIFDDQFSVERPDGSNFTLKIRSTKLEDSAMYFCASQGNTEAFFGQGTRLTVV.

The chain has TRBV6-6 and TRBJ1-5, with TRBD1 identical over 9 bases. This CDR3 comprises 15 residues. Trimming at V came to 6 bases and at J to 7 bases, leaving 10 bases not matched to a gene. Germline V gene sequence: CDR1 MNHNY, CDR2 SVGAGI (reference sequence). CDR3 nucleotides: TGTGCCAGCAGCCCCGACAGGGGGGCTCTCCAGCCCCAGCATTTT. Encoded protein: CASSPDRGALQPQHF.

The chain employs TRBV7-6 and TRBJ2-3; 8 nucleotides agree with TRBD1. V lost 5 bases and J lost 8; bases outside the gene matches: 9. Germline V gene lookup returns CDR1 SGHVS and CDR2 FNYEAQ. The CDR3 is 14 amino acids. CDR3 sequence reads: CASSPRTGMGTQYF. In nucleotides, the CDR3 is TGTGCCAGCAGCCCGAGGACAGGGATGGGTACGCAGTATTTT.

The chain joins TRBV28 to TRBJ1-1, with no clear D. CDR1 and CDR2 from the germline V gene are MDHEN and SYDVKM. The CDR3 loop spans 12 amino acids. V lost 6 bases and J lost 1, with 6 bases in between. The CDR3, as DNA: TGTGCCAGCAGGGTCAGGAACACTGAAGCTTTCTTT. This encodes CASRVRNTEAFF.

This clone has a count of ten or more. The chain couples TRBV6-1 to TRBJ1-3; 8 bases are shared with TRBD1. CDR1 MNHNS and CDR2 SASEGT come from the germline V gene. V shed 4 bases, J shed 2 bases, and the junction held 4 bases outside the gene matches. This CDR3 region has 15 residues. DNA for the CDR3: TGTGCCAGCAGTGGCCAGACAGGGGCTGGAAACACCATATATTTT. Its translation is CASSGQTGAGNTIYF.

This clone was seen only once. The rearrangement uses TRBV6-1 and TRBJ1-1; TRBD1 agrees at 8 bases. The germline V gene has CDR1 MNHNS and CDR2 SASEGT. V gave up 8 bases and J gave up 2 bases; unmatched junction bases: 7. This CDR3 has 14 residues. CDR3 residues: CASGGQGINTEAFF. In nucleotides, the CDR3 is TGTGCCAGCGGCGGACAGGGAATAAACACTGAAGCTTTCTTT.

A few counts support this clone. This chain joins TRBV2 and TRBJ2-7, with TRBD1 matching over 9 bases. Germline CDR1 and CDR2: SNHLY and FYNNEI. V shed 2 bases, J shed 3 bases, and the junction held 5 bases outside the gene matches. There are 15 residues in the CDR3. CDR3: CASSERGTGFYEQYF. The CDR3 nucleotides are TGTGCCAGCAGTGAACGCGGGACAGGGTTCTACGAGCAGTACTTC.

The V gene is TRBV19, the J gene TRBJ1-1, with a tentative D call TRBD1 (6 bases). V was trimmed by 3 bases and J by 1 base, leaving 12 bases between them. This CDR3 is built from 15 residues. CDR1 is LNHDA, CDR2 SQIVND, per germline (reference sequence). This chain's CDR3 is CASSIGWGRNTEAFF. The CDR3 DNA sequence: TGTGCCAGTAGTATCGGATGGGGGCGGAACACTGAAGCTTTCTTT.

The chain combines TRBV7-2 with TRBJ2-2, with TRBD2 matching over 7 bases. The ends lost 3 bases at V and 0 bases at J; junction bases unmatched: 4. This CDR3 region has 16 residues. Germline-derived CDR1 and CDR2 are SGHTA and FQGNSA. The CDR3 bases are TGTGCCAGCAGCTTCTCGGGGGGTTCGAACACCGGGGAGCTGTTTTTT. Amino acids: CASSFSGGSNTGELFF.

The J gene is TRBJ1-6, the V gene TRBV2; TRBD1 is a possible D gene (6 bases). Trimming shortened V by 5 bases and J by 5 bases, and 16 bases separated the two germline ends. This CDR3 is built from 16 residues. The germline V gene has CDR1 SNHLY and CDR2 FYNNEI. CDR3 loop: CASSNLGHVNNSPLHF. The CDR3 DNA reads as TGTGCCAGCAGTAACCTGGGACATGTCAATAATTCACCCCTCCACTTT.

This clone has more than one count but fewer than ten. The chain recombines TRBV7-2 with TRBJ1-1, with D unclear. This CDR3 comprises 13 residues. The V end was cut by 1 base, the J end by 7 bases, with 10 bases between. CDR1 and CDR2 from the germline V gene are SGHTA and FQGNSA. The CDR3 sequence: CASSLERRSEAFF. The CDR3 DNA reads TGTGCCAGCAGCTTAGAGAGGAGAAGTGAAGCTTTCTTT.

This chain links TRBV5-1 with TRBJ2-3; a weak D match, TRBD2 (7 bases). From germline, CDR1 is SGHRS and CDR2 YFSETQ. V lost 6 bases to trimming and J lost 4 bases, with 24 bases between them. The CDR3 spans 17 residues. CDR3 coding DNA: TGCGCCAGCACCTCCTTGGGGGGGCAGGGATTGGCAGATACGCAGTATTTT. It codes for CASTSLGGQGLADTQYF.

The gene calls are TRBV27 and TRBJ2-2; 7 bases line up with TRBD1. The CDR3 loop spans 14 amino acids. V trimming: 5 bases; J trimming: 5 bases; junction bases outside the gene matches: 5. In germline, CDR1 is MNHEY, CDR2 SMNVEV (reference sequence). The CDR3 DNA sequence: TGTGCCAGCAGTGCCTACAGGGGTACCGGGGAGCTGTTTTTT. This codes for CASSAYRGTGELFF.

The chain recombines TRBV6-5 with TRBJ1-5; 7 nucleotides agree with TRBD1. CDR3 size: 15 residues. Trimming removed 9 bases from V and 3 bases from J; junction bases left unmatched: 11. Germline V gene sequence: CDR1 MNHEY, CDR2 SVGAGI. The CDR3 protein is CASSAGQSYNQPQHF. The CDR3 DNA reads as TGTGCCAGTTCCGCGGGACAGTCATACAATCAGCCCCAGCATTTT.

This clone has a single count. The V gene is TRBV5-8, the J gene TRBJ2-2; 9 bases line up with TRBD1. Germline lookup yields CDR1 SGHTS and CDR2 YDEGEE. The CDR3 covers 16 residues. With 2 bases clipped from V and 1 base from J, the junction kept 3 bases outside the gene matches. The CDR3 DNA follows: TGTGCCAGCAGCTTAAACAGGGGGCTGAACACCGGGGAGCTGTTTTTT. This translates into CASSLNRGLNTGELFF. The full variable domain, completed using reference TRBV5-8 and TRBJ2-2, is EAGVTQSPTHLIKTRGQQATLRCSPISGHTSVYWYQQALGLGLQFLLWYDEGEERNRGNFPPRFSGRQFPNYSSELNVNALELEDSALYLCASSLNRGLNTGELFFGEGSRLTVL.

The chain combines TRBV19 with TRBJ1-3; D might be TRBD1 (6 bases). V was shortened by 5 bases and J by 0 bases, with 20 bases between the two germline ends. CDR1 is LNHDA and CDR2 is SQIVND in the germline V gene (reference sequence). The CDR3 loop spans 18 amino acids. Here the CDR3 reads CASSPILAGARSGNTIYF. CDR3 bases: TGTGCCAGTAGTCCGATCCTAGCGGGGGCCCGCTCTGGAAACACCATATATTTT.

V is TRBV30 and J is TRBJ1-2, with D maybe TRBD1 (6 bases). This CDR3 comprises 14 residues. In germline, CDR1 is GTSNPN, CDR2 SVGIG (reference sequence). Trimming cost V 1 base and J 5 bases, with 14 bases left between them. CDR3 sequence: CAWSGAVRGYGYTF. The CDR3 DNA follows: TGTGCCTGGAGTGGGGCCGTCAGGGGTTATGGCTACACCTTC.

This clone is medium-sized by share. The V gene is TRBV5-1, the J gene TRBJ1-5, with TRBD1 matching over 7 bases. Germline V lookup: CDR1 SGHRS, CDR2 YFSETQ. Trimming took 5 bases from V and 0 from J; bases not matched to a gene: 5. This CDR3 contains 15 residues. CDR3 DNA sequence: TGCGCCAGCAGGTCCGGGACAGATAGCAATCAGCCCCAGCATTTT. This translates into CASRSGTDSNQPQHF.

The chain is built from TRBV5-6 and TRBJ1-3, with no clear D. Germline V CDR1 and CDR2: SGHDT, YYEEEE. CDR3 length equals 14 residues. V lost 1 base, J lost 6 bases, and 11 bases lay in between. CDR3 loop: CASSLIRGTNTIYF. The CDR3 nucleotides read TGTGCCAGCAGCTTGATCCGGGGTACAAACACCATATATTTT.

The gene calls are TRBV6-1 and TRBJ1-1; 7 bases align to TRBD1. Germline loops: CDR1 MNHNS, CDR2 SASEGT. The CDR3 spans 13 residues. V dropped 7 bases and J dropped 1; count of bases not matched to a gene: 3. The CDR3 protein is CASKGQPNTEAFF. The CDR3 DNA is TGTGCCAGCAAGGGACAGCCGAACACTGAAGCTTTCTTT.

The chain is built from TRBV7-2 and TRBJ1-5; tentatively, D is TRBD1 (6 bases). The CDR3 totals 15 residues. Deletions cut 6 bases from V and 3 bases from J, with 15 bases between. Germline lookup yields CDR1 SGHTA and CDR2 FQGNSA. The CDR3 loop is CASREGGANNQPQHF. Here the CDR3 DNA reads TGTGCCAGCAGGGAAGGGGGGGCGAACAATCAGCCCCAGCATTTT.

The rearrangement joins TRBV18 to TRBJ2-7; 8 bases are shared with TRBD1. Germline trimming cut 6 bases from V and 3 bases from J; bases unmatched to any gene: 7. Germline CDR1 is KGHSH and CDR2 is LQKENI. The CDR3 has 14 amino acids. The CDR3 sequence: CASSPGQDNYEQYF. DNA for the CDR3: TGTGCCAGCTCTCCGGGACAGGACAACTACGAGCAGTACTTC.

V gene TRBV4-2 combines with J gene TRBJ1-5; D is unresolved. Germline CDR1 reads LGHNA; CDR2 reads YNFKEQ. The CDR3 contains 14 residues. V lost 0 bases, J lost 6 bases, and 9 bases lay in between. DNA of the CDR3: TGTGCCAGCAGCCAAGATCAGCCGGGTCAGCCCCAGCATTTT. Its protein product is CASSQDQPGQPQHF.